A single TCR beta chain is shown here with its context. Original processing notes: Estimation of nucleated cell counts was performed using reference gene primer amplification. Some clones are missing from TCRdb's copy, which holds only in-frame ones; the method was immunoSEQ multiplex PCR. The V and J calls and clone size were taken over from that table, and D and trimming were inferred from the DNA. Altogether around 200,000 clones are present, around 86% being singletons, with the ten largest covering around 6.1%. This entry comes from a study of blood T cell repertoires in COVID-19. Whole-study context: From the United States, Italy and Spain came samples of acute and convalescent COVID-19. Sources were T cells, B-cell-depleted T cells, or PBMCs; the material itself was cDNA or gDNA.

The V end was cut by 0 bases, the J end by 5 bases, with 19 bases between. There are 17 residues in the CDR3. CDR1 and CDR2 (germline): LGHNA, YNFKEQ. The chain has TRBV4-2 and TRBJ1-2; D gene unclear. The source material was peripheral blood. The source of this sequence is a woman in her 40s with acute or convalescent COVID-19. CDR3 sequence reads: CASSQEGTSSTLYGYTF. The DNA of the CDR3 is TGTGCCAGCAGCCAAGAGGGCACGAGTTCAACGTTGTATGGCTACACCTTC.